One TCR beta chain is described in this entry. What it binds is unknown. The sample is drawn from a study of OX40 agonist ivuxolimab in advanced cancers. Study-level information: Cohort: 65% to 90% men, mean age approximately 66, aged about 23 to 80. Three individuals attained partial responses, comprising one hepatocellular carcinoma case and two cutaneous melanoma cases.

Clones were read by immunoSEQ multiplex PCR, and TCRdb kept only the in-frame ones, dropping some. The table shows about 12,000 clones, with roughly three quarters occurring only once. Study outcomes and limitations: Partial responders at 0.1-3.0 mg/kg showed near-lowest clonal expansion.

The CDR3 consists of 15 residues. Germline lookup yields CDR1 SEHNR and CDR2 FQNEAQ (reference sequence). V was pared by 3 bases and J by 0 bases, with 11 bases between. This sequence originates from an adult with an advanced solid tumor such as melanoma, head and neck, liver or kidney cancer. The chain has TRBV7-9 and TRBJ1-1; D remains ambiguous. The material sequenced was CD4+ or CD8+ T cells sorted from blood, taken in a trial of the OX40 agonist ivuxolimab. The chain's CDR3 is CASSFGITVNTEAFF. CDR3 DNA: TGTGCCAGCAGCTTCGGTATTACCGTGAACACTGAAGCTTTCTTT.